The 26 T cell receptor beta chains below come from one sample, sequenced in a study of spatial heterogeneity in lung cancer. Study-level points and caveats: In tumors, expanded intratumoral alpha and beta TCR counts tracked mutation counts.

Which antigens these TCRs recognize remains unknown. Via MiXCR, TCRdb re-called the 5' RACE reads, giving one row per CDR3 protein. Of 10,000 to 15,000 distinct CDR3 sequences listed, around 6.6% are singletons. Time point denoted: sample taken at primary tumor resection. The material sequenced was lung tumor tissue, taken at surgery. The receptors come from a female donor with early-stage non-small cell lung cancer.

In this sample, this clonotype is medium-sized. The chain links TRBV29-1 to TRBJ2-1, with 9 bases that match TRBD1. Germline V CDR1 and CDR2: SQVTM, ANQGSEA. This CDR3 has 17 amino acids. J gave up 4 bases and V 4 bases, and 14 bases lay outside the gene matches. CDR3 amino acids: CSVVRMETGGGYNEQFF. Written as DNA, the CDR3 is TGCAGCGTTGTTAGGATGGAGACAGGGGGAGGATACAATGAGCAGTTCTTC.

Ten or more counts support this clonotype. The rearrangement links TRBV7-2 to TRBJ1-2; D uncertain. Trimming pared 5 bases from V and 4 bases from J, leaving 11 bases between. This CDR3 region has 13 residues. Germline loops: CDR1 SGHTA, CDR2 FQGNSA. The CDR3 bases are TGTGCCAGCAGCCCACAGCTTTCCTATGGCTACACCTTC. Protein product: CASSPQLSYGYTF.

This clonotype was observed many times. CDR3: CSARDGARAGQPQHF. As DNA, the CDR3 is TGCAGTGCTAGAGATGGTGCCCGGGCAGGGCAGCCCCAGCATTTT. The V gene is TRBV20-1, the J gene TRBJ1-5; a weak D match, TRBD1 (5 bases). CDR3 length: 15 residues. From germline, CDR1 is DFQATT and CDR2 SNEGSKA (reference sequence). With 0 bases removed from V and 7 bases from J, the gap between germline ends came to 16 bases.

This clonotype was found many times. This rearrangement joins TRBV20-1 to TRBJ2-3; the D gene is possibly TRBD2 (5 bases). Trimming took 1 base from V and 0 from J, leaving 14 bases between them. The CDR3 consists of 16 residues. Per germline, CDR1 DFQATT and CDR2 SNEGSKA (reference sequence). Written as DNA, the CDR3 is TGCAGTGCTAGAGGTGGGAGCGGATCTAGCACAGATACGCAGTATTTT. This encodes CSARGGSGSSTDTQYF.

This clonotype was picked up many times. The chain has TRBV12-3 or TRBV12-4 and TRBJ2-7, with 7 nucleotides matching TRBD1. The CDR3 spans 16 residues. The junction had 14 bases not matched to a gene; V was cut back by 5 bases and J by 4 bases. The CDR3 region is CASSTTRQGPAYEQYF. CDR3 coding DNA: TGTGCCAGCAGTACCACTCGACAGGGCCCTGCTTACGAGCAGTACTTC.

This clonotype has a count of ten or more. DNA for the CDR3: TGTGCCAGCAGCCCAAATCCCCAGGCCTACACTGAAGCTTTCTTT. Translated: CASSPNPQAYTEAFF. The chain has TRBV9 and TRBJ1-1; D not resolved. The germline V gene encodes CDR1 SGDLS and CDR2 YYNGEE. V gave up 4 bases and J gave up 3 bases, with 16 bases separating them. There are 15 residues in the CDR3.

V and J are TRBV10-3 and TRBJ2-7; a weak D match, TRBD2 (5 bases). The CDR3 sequence is 14 residues long. The V and J ends lost 8 bases and 7 bases respectively, with 21 bases between them. Per germline, CDR1 ENHRY and CDR2 SYGVKD. The CDR3, as DNA: TGTGCCATCTGGCCCGGAGGCACAGCGCGGGAGCAGTACTTC. Its protein is CAIWPGGTAREQYF.

This clonotype is judged medium-sized. CDR3 DNA sequence: TGTGCCAGCAGTGTTCAGGTGGAGCGGGGCTACACCTTC. It specifies CASSVQVERGYTF. This chain connects TRBV28 to TRBJ1-2; no reliable D call. The V end was cut by 5 bases, the J end by 8 bases, with 15 bases between. The CDR3 sequence is 13 residues long. The germline gives CDR1 MDHEN, CDR2 SYDVKM.

This clonotype was counted many times. The chain employs TRBV7-8 and TRBJ2-1; D is ambiguous. The CDR3 sequence is 15 residues long. Germline V gene sequence: CDR1 SGHVS, CDR2 FQNEAQ. V lost 0 bases, J lost 0 bases, and 6 bases lay in between. The DNA of the CDR3 is TGTGCCAGCAGCTTAGCGGCCAGCTCCTACAATGAGCAGTTCTTC. It specifies CASSLAASSYNEQFF.

There are many counts of this clonotype. This rearrangement joins TRBV6-2 or TRBV6-3 to TRBJ2-7; D remains ambiguous. CDR3 length: 16 residues. Trimming removed 0 bases at V and 5 bases at J, with 17 bases between. Germline values: CDR1 MNHEY, CDR2 SVGEGT. This CDR3 is CASSYSGRAASNEQYF. The CDR3 region has the DNA TGTGCCAGCAGTTACTCGGGAAGGGCGGCGTCGAACGAGCAGTACTTC.

Judged by abundance, this clonotype is medium-sized (0.01 to 0.1%). The chain recombines TRBV3-1 with TRBJ2-7; D unclear. The CDR3 is made up of 11 amino acids. The germline CDR1 and CDR2 sequences are LGHDT and YNNKEL (reference sequence). V was shortened by 1 base and J by 6 bases, with 4 bases between the two germline ends. The chain's CDR3 is CASSQGGEQYF. The CDR3 DNA follows: TGTGCCAGCAGCCAAGGGGGCGAGCAGTACTTC.

The chain joins TRBV5-1 to TRBJ1-4, with 9 bases aligning to TRBD1. The CDR3 sequence is 16 residues long. Germline CDR1 reads SGHRS; CDR2 reads YFSETQ. The V segment lost 4 bases and the J segment 3 bases; nucleotides outside the gene matches: 7. Here the CDR3 DNA reads TGCGCCAGCAGCCTGGACAGGGGAGAGGCTAATGAAAAACTGTTTTTT. It codes for CASSLDRGEANEKLFF.

This clonotype is deemed medium-sized. CDR3 sequence (DNA): TGTGCCAGCAGCTTAGCCGAGACCCAGTACTTC. Amino acid sequence: CASSLAETQYF. This chain connects TRBV7-8 to TRBJ2-5, with unresolved D. This CDR3 region has 11 residues. V was trimmed by 0 bases and J by 5 bases, leaving 1 base between them. Germline loops: CDR1 SGHVS, CDR2 FQNEAQ.

The V call is TRBV28, the J call TRBJ2-5, with TRBD2 matching over 12 bases. This CDR3 region has 13 residues. J was trimmed by 11 bases and V by 9 bases; bases with no gene match: 10. Germline V gene data show CDR1 as MDHEN and CDR2 as SYDVKM. The CDR3: CASHELAGGPQYF. CDR3 bases: TGTGCCAGTCACGAGCTAGCGGGAGGGCCTCAGTACTTC.

This clonotype was recorded a few times. The chain is built from TRBV6-5 and TRBJ1-4; maybe TRBD1 (5 bases). Looked up from germline, CDR1 is MNHEY and CDR2 is SVGAGI. The CDR3 loop spans 16 amino acids. V lost 6 bases and J lost 3, with 17 bases in between. CDR3 nucleotide sequence: TGTGCCAGCAGACCAAAAACAGGTCTGGCTAATGAAAAACTGTTTTTT. This gives the protein CASRPKTGLANEKLFF.

The chain recombines TRBV7-6 with TRBJ1-4; D is perhaps TRBD1 (6 bases). From germline, CDR1 is SGHVS and CDR2 FNYEAQ. The CDR3 runs to 15 residues. V lost 1 base to trimming and J lost 7 bases, with 13 bases between them. The CDR3 coding sequence is TGTGCCAGCAGCTTAGTGGGGGGCAATAGTGAAAAACTGTTTTTT. Translation gives CASSLVGGNSEKLFF.

This clonotype has a count of ten or more. The gene calls are TRBV6-1 and TRBJ2-7, with D perhaps assigned TRBD1 or TRBD2 (5 bases each). V was shortened by 4 bases and J by 3 bases, with 22 bases between the two germline ends. Germline loops: CDR1 MNHNS, CDR2 SASEGT. The CDR3 length is 17 residues. Here the CDR3 reads CASSGLKGSARIYEQYF. The CDR3 DNA reads TGTGCCAGCAGTGGGCTCAAGGGGAGTGCCCGAATCTACGAGCAGTACTTC.

This clonotype has a count of ten or more. J is TRBJ1-5 and V is TRBV5-8; a weak D match, TRBD1 (6 bases). CDR3 length: 15 amino acids. V lost 4 bases and J lost 0, with 11 bases in between. The V gene's germline CDR1 is SGHTS and CDR2 YDEGEE. DNA for the CDR3: TGTGCCAGCAGCCTACAGGGATATAGCAATCAGCCCCAGCATTTT. Its protein product is CASSLQGYSNQPQHF.

This clonotype is classed as medium-sized. V usage is TRBV5-4 and J usage is TRBJ2-2; either TRBD1 or TRBD2 may fit D (6 bases each). Between the trimmed V and J ends, which lost 3 bases and 5 bases, there was a span of 11 bases. Germline CDR1 reads SGHNT; CDR2 reads YYREEE (reference sequence). The CDR3 spans 14 residues. In DNA, the CDR3 is TGTGCCAGCAGCTGGGGGGCGGGAACCGGGGAGCTGTTTTTT. It specifies CASSWGAGTGELFF. Looking up the rest from reference TRBV5-4 and TRBJ2-2 gives the full variable domain: ETGVTQSPTHLIKTRGQQVTLRCSSQSGHNTVSWYQQALGQGPQFIFQYYREEENGRGNFPPRFSGLQFPNYSSELNVNALELDDSALYLCASSWGAGTGELFFGEGSRLTVL.

This clonotype was seen ten or more times. This chain uses TRBV7-2 with TRBJ2-3; D not resolved. This CDR3 has 13 residues. The germline V gene encodes CDR1 SGHTA and CDR2 FQGNSA. V was clipped by 1 base and J by 5 bases, with 7 bases between them. The CDR3 loop is CASSLVFIDTQYF. The DNA of the CDR3 is TGTGCCAGCAGCTTAGTGTTCATAGATACGCAGTATTTT.

This clonotype was seen ten or more times. J is TRBJ1-6 and V is TRBV6-5; 7 bases line up with TRBD1. The V gene end was trimmed by 0 bases and the J gene end by 10 bases; junction bases not matched to a gene: 9. Per the germline V gene, CDR1 is MNHEY and CDR2 is SVGAGI. The CDR3 loop spans 16 amino acids. CDR3 region: CASSYSYHRGNSPLHF. The CDR3 region has the DNA TGTGCCAGCAGTTACTCGTATCACAGGGGTAACTCACCCCTCCACTTT.

This clonotype showed up many times. The rearrangement joins TRBV7-2 to TRBJ2-6; 11 nucleotides line up with TRBD2. Germline-derived CDR1 and CDR2 are SGHTA and FQGNSA. V was pared by 2 bases and J by 0 bases, with 3 bases of the junction left unmatched. This CDR3 has 18 residues. CDR3 nucleotide sequence: TGTGCCAGCAGCTTACGGGGACTAGCGGCCTCTGGGGCCAACGTCCTGACTTTC. Its translation: CASSLRGLAASGANVLTF.

This clonotype came up many times. This chain uses TRBV29-1 with TRBJ1-2; TRBD1 is a possible D gene (5 bases). CDR3 length: 12 residues. The germline gives CDR1 SQVTM, CDR2 ANQGSEA. The V end lost 7 bases, the J end lost 10 bases, and 19 bases lay between the germline ends. CDR3 sequence (DNA): TGCAGCGCCGGACGGCAGGGAAACGACTACACCTTC. Translating gives CSAGRQGNDYTF.

This clonotype has ten or more counts. The gene calls are TRBV7-8 and TRBJ1-4; no reliable D call. Germline V gene lookup returns CDR1 SGHVS and CDR2 FQNEAQ. Trimming pared 0 bases from V and 7 bases from J, leaving 15 bases between. This CDR3 contains 16 residues. The CDR3 spells CASSLAMYRTGEKLFF. DNA of the CDR3: TGTGCCAGCAGCTTAGCTATGTATCGGACGGGTGAAAAACTGTTTTTT.

This clonotype was detected many times. The chain has TRBV19 and TRBJ1-5, with 7 bases lining up with TRBD1. V dropped 5 bases and J dropped 4; count of bases not matched to a gene: 8. The CDR3 is 15 amino acids. Germline V gene sequence: CDR1 LNHDA, CDR2 SQIVND (reference sequence). The CDR3 sequence: CASSRFKGQNQPQHF. The CDR3, as DNA: TGTGCCAGTAGTCGGTTTAAGGGACAGAATCAGCCCCAGCATTTT.

This clonotype has a count of ten or more. This chain uses TRBV5-1 with TRBJ2-5; D gene uncertain. Germline CDR1 is SGHRS and CDR2 is YFSETQ. Trimming removed 1 base at V and 4 bases at J, with 17 bases between. This CDR3 has 16 residues. The CDR3 DNA is TGCGCCAGCAGCTTGTTTGACGGACGAGGCTCAGAGACCCAGTACTTC. Translation: CASSLFDGRGSETQYF. Variable domain in full (rest from reference TRBV5-1 and TRBJ2-5): KAGVTQTPRYLIKTRGQQVTLSCSPISGHRSVSWYQQTPGQGLQFLFEYFSETQRNKGNFPGRFSGRQFSNSRSEMNVSTLELGDSALYLCASSLFDGRGSETQYFGPGTRLLVL.